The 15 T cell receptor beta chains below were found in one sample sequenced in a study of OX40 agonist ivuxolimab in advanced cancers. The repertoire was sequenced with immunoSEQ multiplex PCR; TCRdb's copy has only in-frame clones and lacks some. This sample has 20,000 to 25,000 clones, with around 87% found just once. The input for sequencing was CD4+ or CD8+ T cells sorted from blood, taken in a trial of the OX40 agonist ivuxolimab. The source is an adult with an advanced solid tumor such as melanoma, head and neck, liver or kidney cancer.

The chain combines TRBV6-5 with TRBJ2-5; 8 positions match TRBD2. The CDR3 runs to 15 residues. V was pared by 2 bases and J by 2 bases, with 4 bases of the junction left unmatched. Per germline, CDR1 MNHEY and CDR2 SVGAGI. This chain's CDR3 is CASSYGGGLQETQYF. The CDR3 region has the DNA TGTGCCAGCAGTTACGGCGGGGGGCTACAAGAGACCCAGTACTTC.

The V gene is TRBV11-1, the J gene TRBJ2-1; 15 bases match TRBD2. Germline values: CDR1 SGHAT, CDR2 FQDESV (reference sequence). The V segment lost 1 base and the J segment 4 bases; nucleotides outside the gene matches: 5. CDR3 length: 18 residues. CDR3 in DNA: TGTGCCAGCAGCTTAGAGTACGGGACTAGCGGGGGGTACAATGAGCAGTTCTTC. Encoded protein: CASSLEYGTSGGYNEQFF.

This CDR3 reads CAWTFNRGVSNYGYTF. The CDR3 nucleotides read TGTGCCTGGACCTTCAACAGGGGAGTTTCTAACTATGGCTACACCTTC. The V and J genes are TRBV30 and TRBJ1-2; 7 bases map to TRBD1. The CDR3 totals 16 residues. With 4 bases clipped from V and 0 bases from J, the junction kept 11 bases outside the gene matches. Germline lookup yields CDR1 GTSNPN and CDR2 SVGIG (reference sequence).

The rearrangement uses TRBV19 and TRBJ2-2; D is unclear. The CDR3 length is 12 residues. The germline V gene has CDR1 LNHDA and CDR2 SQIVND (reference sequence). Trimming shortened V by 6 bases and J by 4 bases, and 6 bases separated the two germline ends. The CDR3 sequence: CASSRVTGELFF. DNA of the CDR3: TGTGCCAGTAGCCGGGTCACCGGGGAGCTGTTTTTT.

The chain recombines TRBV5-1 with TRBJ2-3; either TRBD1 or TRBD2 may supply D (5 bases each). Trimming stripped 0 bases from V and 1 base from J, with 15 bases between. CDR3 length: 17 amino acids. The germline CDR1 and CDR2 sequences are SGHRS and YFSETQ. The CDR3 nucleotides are TGCGCCAGCAGCTTGGATCGGGTACGAGGGGGCACAGATACGCAGTATTTT. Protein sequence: CASSLDRVRGGTDTQYF.

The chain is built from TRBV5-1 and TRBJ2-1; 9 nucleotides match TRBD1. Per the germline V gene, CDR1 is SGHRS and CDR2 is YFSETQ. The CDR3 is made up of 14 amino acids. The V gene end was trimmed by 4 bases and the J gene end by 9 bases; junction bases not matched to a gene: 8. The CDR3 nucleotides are TGCGCCAGCAGCCAGACAGGGGGGCATCCTGAGCAGTTCTTC. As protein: CASSQTGGHPEQFF. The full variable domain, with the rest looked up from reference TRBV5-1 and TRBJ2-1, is KAGVTQTPRYLIKTRGQQVTLSCSPISGHRSVSWYQQTPGQGLQFLFEYFSETQRNKGNFPGRFSGRQFSNSRSEMNVSTLELGDSALYLCASSQTGGHPEQFFGPGTRLTVL.

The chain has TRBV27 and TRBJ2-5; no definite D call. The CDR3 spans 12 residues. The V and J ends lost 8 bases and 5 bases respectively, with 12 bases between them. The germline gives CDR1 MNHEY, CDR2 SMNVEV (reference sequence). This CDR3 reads CASGVGWETQYF. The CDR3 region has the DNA TGTGCCAGCGGAGTCGGGTGGGAGACCCAGTACTTC.

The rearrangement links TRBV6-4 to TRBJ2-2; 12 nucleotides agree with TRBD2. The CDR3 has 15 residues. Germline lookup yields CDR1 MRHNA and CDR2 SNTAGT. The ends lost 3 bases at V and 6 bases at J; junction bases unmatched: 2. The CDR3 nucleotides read TGTGCCAGCAGTGAAGCTAGCGGGGGGGCCGGGGAGCTGTTTTTT. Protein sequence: CASSEASGGAGELFF.

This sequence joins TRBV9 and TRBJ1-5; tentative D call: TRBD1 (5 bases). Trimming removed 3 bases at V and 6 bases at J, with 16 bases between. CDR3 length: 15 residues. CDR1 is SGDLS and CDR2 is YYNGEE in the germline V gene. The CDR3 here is CASSARDGRFQPQHF. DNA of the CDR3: TGTGCCAGCAGCGCAAGGGACGGGAGGTTTCAGCCCCAGCATTTT.

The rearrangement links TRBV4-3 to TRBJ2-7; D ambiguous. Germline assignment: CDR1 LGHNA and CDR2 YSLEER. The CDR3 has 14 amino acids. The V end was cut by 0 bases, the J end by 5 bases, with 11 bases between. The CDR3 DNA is TGCGCCAGCAGCCAAGATGGTGCAGAGAACGAGCAGTACTTC. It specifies CASSQDGAENEQYF.

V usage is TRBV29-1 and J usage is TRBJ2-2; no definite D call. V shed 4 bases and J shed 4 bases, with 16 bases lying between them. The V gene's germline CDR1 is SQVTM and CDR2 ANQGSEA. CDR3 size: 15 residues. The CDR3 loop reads CSVVYIGSSTGELFF. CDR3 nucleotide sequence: TGCAGCGTTGTTTACATAGGGTCATCCACCGGGGAGCTGTTTTTT.

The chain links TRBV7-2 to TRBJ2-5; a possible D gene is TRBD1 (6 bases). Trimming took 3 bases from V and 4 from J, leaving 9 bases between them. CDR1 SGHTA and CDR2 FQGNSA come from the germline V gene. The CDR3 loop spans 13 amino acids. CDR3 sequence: CASSFKQGETQYF. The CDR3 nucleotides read TGTGCCAGCAGCTTTAAACAGGGAGAGACCCAGTACTTC.

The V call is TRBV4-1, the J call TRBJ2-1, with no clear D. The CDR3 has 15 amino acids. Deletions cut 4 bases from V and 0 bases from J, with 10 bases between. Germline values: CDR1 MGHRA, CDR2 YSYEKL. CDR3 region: CASSRSFFSYNEQFF. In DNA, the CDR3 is TGCGCCAGCAGCCGTTCTTTTTTCTCCTACAATGAGCAGTTCTTC.

The CDR3 DNA reads as TGTGCCAGCAGTGATGGGTCAGGGCGTAACTATGGCTACACCTTC. It yields the protein CASSDGSGRNYGYTF. V gene TRBV25-1 combines with J gene TRBJ1-2; D is perhaps TRBD1 (5 bases). CDR1 MGHDK and CDR2 SYGVNS come from the germline V gene. V lost 3 bases and J 1 base, leaving 12 bases between the germline ends. The CDR3 loop spans 15 amino acids.

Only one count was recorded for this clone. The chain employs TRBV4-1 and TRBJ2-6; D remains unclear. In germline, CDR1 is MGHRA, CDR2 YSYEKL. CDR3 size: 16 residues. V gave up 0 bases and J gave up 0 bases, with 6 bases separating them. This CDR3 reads CASSQEEGSGANVLTF. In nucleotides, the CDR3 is TGCGCCAGCAGCCAAGAAGAAGGCTCTGGGGCCAACGTCCTGACTTTC.